This T cell receptor beta chain comes out of a study of CD8 T cells in ankylosing spondylitis. General study results and limits: Earlier authors reported some of these motif variants in reactive arthritis synovial fluid and blood. Disease-associated clones were CD8+ and fairly uncommon in peripheral blood. Within ankylosing spondylitis blood, a TCR beta motif made up of eight or nine highly homologous variants appeared to be characteristic.

A few counts support this clonotype. The antigen is unknown. Scientists made TCR beta libraries using quantitative 5'-RACE with molecular barcodes. TCRdb re-derived calls from the 5' RACE reads in MiXCR, one entry per CDR3 protein. Of under 250,000 distinct CDR3 sequences listed, about 7% are singletons. This CDR3 has 13 amino acids. Trimming removed 5 bases at V and 5 bases at J, with 13 bases between. This chain joins TRBV23-1 and TRBJ2-7, with D hard to call. TRBV23-1 is labeled an ORF, and its function is uncertain. This TCR derives from a male donor with ankylosing spondylitis. Specimen: blood, either unsorted or a sorted T cell fraction (not recorded which). The CDR3 protein is CASSKAAPNEQYF. CDR3 in DNA: TGCGCCAGCAGTAAGGCTGCACCCAACGAGCAGTACTTC.